This T cell receptor beta chain is from a study of T-cell memory formation after mild COVID-19. Whole-study context: Largely donor-specific TCR clusters were found.

As to this clonotype: What it recognizes is unknown.

Study results and limitations: Some SARS-CoV-2-responding clones were already detected in memory before infection.

V gave up 0 bases and J gave up 10 bases, with 16 bases separating them. CDR1 and CDR2 (germline): MGHRA, YSYEKL. CDR3 size: 16 residues. It was 5'RACE with constant-segment primers that produced the TCR alpha and TCR beta cDNA libraries, which carried sample barcodes and UMIs. Each CDR3 protein is one row after TCRdb ran MiXCR on the 5' RACE reads. The sample shows 250,000 to 350,000 distinct CDR3 sequences, about 16% of them seen only once. The sample consisted of PBMCs or a T cell subset sorted from them (not recorded which). This sequence originates from a man aged 18 to 30 who had mild COVID-19 (a few samples of this study predate the infection). Cell type and time point are not known. The rearrangement links TRBV4-1 to TRBJ1-6; D is unresolved. Here the CDR3 reads CASSQDPGPLGSPLHF. CDR3 DNA: TGCGCCAGCAGCCAAGATCCGGGTCCTCTAGGGTCACCCCTCCACTTT.